This TCR beta chain was captured by sequencing in a study of blood T cell repertoires in COVID-19. Looking at the study overall: Spain, Italy and the United States supplied samples that represented acute and convalescent COVID-19.

Germline V gives CDR1 MNHEY, CDR2 SMNVEV (reference sequence). There are 18 residues in the CDR3. V was trimmed by 3 bases and J by 1 base, leaving 19 bases between them. Sequencing used immunoSEQ multiplex PCR; TCRdb keeps in-frame clones, though not all of them. The sample lists about 120,000 clones, over 75% seen once, with 28% in the top ten. The chain joins TRBV27 to TRBJ1-5; weak D call: TRBD1 (5 bases). The sample consisted of peripheral blood. The TCR originated in a man aged 65 to 85 with active or convalescent COVID-19. CDR3 residues: CASSFRGALLGSNQPQHF. CDR3 coding DNA: TGTGCCAGCAGTTTTCGCGGGGCGCTACTCGGGAGCAATCAGCCCCAGCATTTT.